Included here is one T cell receptor (beta chain) sequence, with context. This sample was taken from a study of cytomegalovirus exposure and HLA in healthy donors. The length of the CDR3 is 14 residues. CDR1 and CDR2 (germline): SGDLS, YYNGEE. After removal of 3 bases from V and 5 bases from J, the junction contained 6 bases not matched to a gene. Generated by immunoSEQ multiplex PCR, the TCRdb table keeps only in-frame clones and is missing some. The table has roughly 140,000 clones, roughly nine tenths seen once. The sample comprised PBMCs. The sequence was obtained from a man younger than 35 in good health and CMV-seronegative. This sequence joins TRBV9 and TRBJ1-1, with TRBD1 matching 8 bases. CDR3 in DNA: TGTGCCAGCAGCGGAGGGACAGGCTCTACTGAAGCTTTCTTT. Its translation: CASSGGTGSTEAFF.